The entry that follows covers one T cell receptor beta chain sequence. Its cognate antigen is unknown. Naive CD8 cells lacked CD45RO, underwent positive selection for CCR7 and left out terminally differentiated effector memory CD45RA+ cells. The record originates from a study of shared clonotypes between healthy human individuals. Study outcomes and limitations: Researchers found naive subsets generally carried larger estimated richness than memory subsets. A limitation of the genetic and exposure-history diversity represented arose from few donors. Several donors shared about 5% of their naive CD4 clonotypes.

Germline CDR1 SGHNT, CDR2 YYREEE (reference sequence). There are 12 residues in the CDR3. The V and J ends lost 4 bases and 6 bases respectively, with 11 bases between them. Some 27,000 T cell genomes, or approximately 190 ng DNA, went into the sorted-subset replicate PCRs. Some clones are missing from TCRdb's copy, which holds only in-frame ones; the method was immunoSEQ multiplex PCR. The repertoire holds 550,000 to 650,000 clones, with approximately 96% as singletons. Specimen: naive CD8+ T cells sorted from blood. This chain connects TRBV5-4 to TRBJ2-7; D remains unclear. This clonotype was sampled from a woman aged 25 to 45 in good health. This CDR3 reads CASSVGPLEQYF. CDR3 bases: TGTGCCAGCAGCGTTGGTCCTCTCGAGCAGTACTTC.